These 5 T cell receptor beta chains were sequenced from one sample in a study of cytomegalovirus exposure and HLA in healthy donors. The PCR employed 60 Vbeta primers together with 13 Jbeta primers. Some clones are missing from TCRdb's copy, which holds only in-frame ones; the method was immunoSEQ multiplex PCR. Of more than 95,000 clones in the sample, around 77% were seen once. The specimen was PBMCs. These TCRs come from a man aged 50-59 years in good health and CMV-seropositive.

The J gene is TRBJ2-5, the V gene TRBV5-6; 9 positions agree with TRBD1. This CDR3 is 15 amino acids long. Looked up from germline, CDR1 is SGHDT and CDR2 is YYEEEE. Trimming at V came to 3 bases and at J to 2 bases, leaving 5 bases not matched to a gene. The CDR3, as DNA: TGTGCCAGCAGCTCAGCGGGACAGGGACAAGAGACCCAGTACTTC. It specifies CASSSAGQGQETQYF. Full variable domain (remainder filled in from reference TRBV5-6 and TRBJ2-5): DAGVTQSPTHLIKTRGQQVTLRCSPKSGHDTVSWYQQALGQGPQFIFQYYEEEERQRGNFPDRFSGHQFPNYSSELNVNALLLGDSALYLCASSSAGQGQETQYFGPGTRLLVL.

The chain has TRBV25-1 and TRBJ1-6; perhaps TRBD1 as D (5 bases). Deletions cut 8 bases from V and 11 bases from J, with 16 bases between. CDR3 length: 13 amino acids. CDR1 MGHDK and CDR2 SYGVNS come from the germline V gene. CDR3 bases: TGTGCCAGCCAGGGCCCTTCCGGCGCACCCCTCCACTTT. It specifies CASQGPSGAPLHF.

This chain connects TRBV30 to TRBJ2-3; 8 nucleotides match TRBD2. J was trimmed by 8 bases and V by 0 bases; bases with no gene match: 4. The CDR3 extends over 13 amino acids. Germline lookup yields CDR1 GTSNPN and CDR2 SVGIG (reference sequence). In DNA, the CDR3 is TGTGCCTGGAGTGTAGCGGGAGTAGGTACGCAGTATTTT. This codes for CAWSVAGVGTQYF.

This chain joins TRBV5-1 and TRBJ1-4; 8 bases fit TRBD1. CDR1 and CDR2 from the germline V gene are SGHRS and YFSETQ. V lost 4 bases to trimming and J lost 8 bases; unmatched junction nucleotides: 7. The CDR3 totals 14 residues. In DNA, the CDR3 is TGCGCCAGCAGCGTGGACAGGGCGGAAGAAAAACTGTTTTTT. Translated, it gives CASSVDRAEEKLFF. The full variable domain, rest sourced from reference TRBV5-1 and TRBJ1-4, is KAGVTQTPRYLIKTRGQQVTLSCSPISGHRSVSWYQQTPGQGLQFLFEYFSETQRNKGNFPGRFSGRQFSNSRSEMNVSTLELGDSALYLCASSVDRAEEKLFFGSGTQLSVL.

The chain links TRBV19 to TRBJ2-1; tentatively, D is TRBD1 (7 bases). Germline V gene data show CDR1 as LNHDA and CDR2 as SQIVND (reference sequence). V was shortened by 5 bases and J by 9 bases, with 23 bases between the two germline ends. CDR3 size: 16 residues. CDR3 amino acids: CASSVIPGQRVGEQFF. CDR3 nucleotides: TGTGCCAGTAGTGTCATTCCGGGACAGCGGGTTGGTGAGCAGTTCTTC.